This TCR beta chain was sequenced for a study of patients and donors after allogeneic stem cell transplantation. V shed 3 bases and J shed 7 bases, with 6 bases lying between them. CDR1 and CDR2 (germline): SGHVS, FQNEAQ. CDR3 length: 12 amino acids. This clonotype appeared a few times. TCRdb re-called the RT-PCR reads with MiXCR, one entry per CDR3 protein. The sample records about 200,000 distinct CDR3 sequences, 35% to 45% being singletons. Sequenced input: blood, either unsorted or a sorted T cell fraction (not recorded which). This receptor was obtained from a human donor who was either an allogeneic HSCT recipient or a stem cell or donor lymphocyte infusion donor (not recorded which). It is not recorded whose cells these are; they may come from a transplant donor. This chain links TRBV7-8 with TRBJ1-4; the D is unclear. CDR3 residues: CASSFWPEKLFF. The CDR3 nucleotides read TGTGCCAGCAGCTTCTGGCCTGAAAAACTGTTTTTT. Looking up the rest from reference TRBV7-8 and TRBJ1-4 gives the full variable domain: GAGVSQSPRYKVAKRGQDVALRCDPISGHVSLFWYQQALGQGPEFLTYFQNEAQLDKSGLPSDRFFAERPEGSVSTLKIQRTQQEDSAVYLCASSFWPEKLFFGSGTQLSVL.